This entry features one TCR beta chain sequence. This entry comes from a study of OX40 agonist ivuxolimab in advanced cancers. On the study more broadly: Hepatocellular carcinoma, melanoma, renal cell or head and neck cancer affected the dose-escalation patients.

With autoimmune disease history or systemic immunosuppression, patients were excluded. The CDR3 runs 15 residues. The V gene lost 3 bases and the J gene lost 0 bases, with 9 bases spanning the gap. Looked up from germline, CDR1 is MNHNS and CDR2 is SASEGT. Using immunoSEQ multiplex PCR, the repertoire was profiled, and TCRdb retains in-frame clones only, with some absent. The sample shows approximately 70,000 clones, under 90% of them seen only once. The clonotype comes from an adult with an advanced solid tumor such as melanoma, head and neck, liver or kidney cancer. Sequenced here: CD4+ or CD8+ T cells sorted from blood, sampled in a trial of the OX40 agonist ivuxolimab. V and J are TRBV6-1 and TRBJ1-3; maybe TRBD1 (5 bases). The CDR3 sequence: CASSEMGGSGNTIYF. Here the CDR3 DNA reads TGTGCCAGCAGTGAGATGGGGGGCTCTGGAAACACCATATATTTT.